The 6 T cell receptor beta chains below come from one sample, sequenced in a study of blood T cell repertoires in COVID-19. The assay was immunoSEQ multiplex PCR, and TCRdb's table has in-frame clones only and misses some. The sample lists about 350,000 clones; roughly 87% were seen once. Sample: PBMCs or T cells enriched from blood (not recorded which). All receptors derive from a woman aged 25 to 39 who had recovered from COVID-19.

This clone was counted once. The V call is TRBV9, the J call TRBJ2-3, with 9 nucleotides matching TRBD2. Germline CDR1 SGDLS, CDR2 YYNGEE. This CDR3 is 15 amino acids long. The ends lost 4 bases at V and 9 bases at J; junction bases unmatched: 12. The CDR3 sequence: CASSISGLASGTQYF. The CDR3, as DNA: TGTGCCAGCAGCATCTCGGGACTAGCCTCCGGGACGCAGTATTTT.

This chain links TRBV6-1 with TRBJ1-4; TRBD1 is a possible D gene (5 bases). The CDR3 is made up of 16 amino acids. Germline assignment: CDR1 MNHNS and CDR2 SASEGT. Trimming stripped 4 bases from V and 2 bases from J, with 14 bases between. This CDR3 is CASSVLVGATNEKLFF. The CDR3 DNA reads TGTGCCAGCAGTGTATTGGTAGGGGCGACTAATGAAAAACTGTTTTTT.

The V call is TRBV5-4, the J call TRBJ2-5, with 7 bases that match TRBD2. The CDR3 is 14 residues long. V dropped 4 bases and J dropped 0; count of bases not matched to a gene: 3. Germline V gene lookup returns CDR1 SGHNT and CDR2 YYREEE (reference sequence). CDR3 in amino acids: CASSSGTNQETQYF. Written as DNA, the CDR3 is TGTGCCAGCAGCAGCGGGACGAACCAAGAGACCCAGTACTTC.

The table lists this clone with a few counts. The chain is built from TRBV7-8 and TRBJ1-2; TRBD1 matches 7 bases. The germline V gene has CDR1 SGHVS and CDR2 FQNEAQ. CDR3 length: 16 residues. Trimming took 2 bases from V and 2 from J; bases not matched to a gene: 8. CDR3 coding DNA: TGTGCCAGCAGCTTAACTCCAGGGGGAGGAAACTATGGCTACACCTTC. Encoded protein: CASSLTPGGGNYGYTF.

The chain employs TRBV19 and TRBJ2-1; D might be TRBD2 (6 bases). V lost 1 base, J lost 4 bases, and 8 bases lay in between. This CDR3 contains 14 residues. The germline V gene encodes CDR1 LNHDA and CDR2 SQIVND (reference sequence). The chain's CDR3 is CASSIAGVYNEQFF. CDR3 coding DNA: TGTGCCAGTAGTATAGCGGGGGTATACAATGAGCAGTTCTTC.

The V call is TRBV9, the J call TRBJ2-7; tentatively, D is TRBD1 (5 bases). Germline CDR1 and CDR2: SGDLS and YYNGEE. V was pared by 3 bases and J by 6 bases, with 16 bases between. The CDR3 contains 14 residues. CDR3 protein: CASSERIGAGEQYF. The CDR3 DNA reads TGTGCCAGCAGCGAAAGGATAGGGGCAGGCGAGCAGTACTTC. The whole variable domain, remainder taken from reference TRBV9 and TRBJ2-7, is DSGVTQTPKHLITATGQRVTLRCSPRSGDLSVYWYQQSLDQGLQFLIQYYNGEERAKGNILERFSAQQFPDLHSELNLSSLELGDSALYFCASSERIGAGEQYFGPGTRLTVT.